This is a list of T cell receptor beta chains from one sample in a study of T cells in Graves' hyperthyroidism and ophthalmopathy. TCRdb ran MiXCR on the multiplex PCR reads and lists one entry per CDR3 protein. The sample consists of more than 500,000 distinct CDR3 sequences, 40% to 55% of them appearing once. The source material was peripheral blood or thyroid tissue (not recorded which). These receptors originate from an adult woman with Graves' disease, either hyperthyroidism or ophthalmopathy (not recorded which). Each CDR3 is given with its conserved first and last residue. D genes are given only for firm matches. Size is stated for part of the rows, as once, few or many counts, or as a class when the clone is expanded.

TRBJ1-6,16,many,NA,TRBV6-1,CASSEARTGTDSPLHF,TGTGCCAGCAGTGAAGCGCGTACAGGGACGGATTCACCCCTCCACTTT
TRBJ2-7,12,NA,TRBD2,TRBV7-9,CASSRLAYGQYF,TGTGCCAGCAGTCGACTAGCCTACGGGCAGTACTTC
TRBJ1-4,18,NA,TRBD1,TRBV29-1,CSVEEPRASGTGEEKLFF,TGCAGCGTTGAAGAACCGAGGGCTAGCGGGACAGGGGAGGAAAAACTGTTTTTT
TRBJ1-2,13,NA,NA,TRBV2,CASSDERGYGYTF,TGTGCCAGCAGTGACGAGCGGGGCTATGGCTACACCTTC
TRBJ2-3,14,NA,TRBD1,TRBV5-1,CASTAGQGLDTQYF,TGCGCCAGCACGGCGGGACAGGGATTGGATACGCAGTATTTT
TRBJ1-5,15,NA,TRBD1,TRBV7-9,CASSPRGNRNQPQHF,TGTGCCAGCAGCCCCAGGGGGAATCGCAATCAGCCCCAGCATTTT
TRBJ2-6,17,once,TRBD2,TRBV14,CASSQLAGGLGTHVLTF,TGTGCCAGCAGCCAACTAGCGGGAGGGCTAGGGACCCACGTCCTGACTTTC
TRBJ2-2,13,NA,NA,TRBV29-1,CSVEWSSPGELFF,TGCAGCGTTGAATGGTCGAGCCCCGGGGAGCTGTTTTTT
TRBJ1-3,11,NA,NA,TRBV5-1,CASSPGDTIYF,TGCGCCAGCAGCCCCGGAGACACCATATATTTT
TRBJ1-1,15,many,NA,TRBV5-4,CASRSTGLLNTEAFF,TGTGCCAGCAGGTCAACAGGGCTACTGAACACTGAAGCTTTCTTT
TRBJ2-6,12,NA,TRBD1,TRBV19,CASSAGQGKQAF,TGTGCCAGTAGTGCCGGACAGGGGAAACAAGCTTTC
TRBJ1-1,12,NA,NA,TRBV7-9,CASSLGARGAFF,TGTGCCAGCAGCTTAGGGGCCCGGGGAGCTTTCTTT
TRBJ2-3,15,many,NA,TRBV9,CASSVEAIAPDTQYF,TGTGCCAGCAGCGTAGAGGCCATAGCCCCAGATACGCAGTATTTT
TRBJ2-7,15,NA,TRBD1,TRBV19,CASSVGGTGFYEQYF,TGTGCCAGCAGCGTAGGAGGGACAGGGTTCTACGAGCAGTACTTC
TRBJ1-6,15,few,NA,TRBV15,CATKTASGHNSPLHF,TGTGCCACTAAGACAGCCTCGGGACATAATTCACCCCTCCACTTT
TRBJ1-5,12,few,NA,TRBV20-1,CSARAGHLTQHF,TGCAGTGCCAGAGCGGGTCACTTAACCCAGCATTTT
TRBJ1-5,15,once,TRBD1,TRBV2,CASEKGAGSNQPQHF,TGTGCCAGCGAAAAGGGGGCAGGGAGCAATCAGCCCCAGCATTTT
TRBJ2-5,13,many,NA,TRBV6-5,CASSYSTFGTQYF,TGTGCCAGCAGTTACTCGACTTTTGGGACCCAGTACTTC
TRBJ1-5,17,NA,NA,TRBV20-1,CSARSTDTAYSNQPQHF,TGCAGTGCTAGATCCACCGACACAGCTTATAGCAATCAGCCCCAGCATTTT
TRBJ2-7,12,many,NA,TRBV3-1,CASSTTRDEQYF,TGTGCCAGCAGCACAACAAGGGACGAGCAGTACTTC
TRBJ2-5,13,NA,TRBD2,TRBV20-1,CSAHTRGGQPQYF,TGCAGTGCACATACGCGGGGGGGTCAGCCCCAGTACTTC
TRBJ2-7,15,NA,NA,TRBV28,CASSSRGGISYEQYF,TGTGCCAGCAGTTCCAGGGGTGGGATTTCCTACGAGCAGTACTTC
TRBJ1-6,14,many,NA,TRBV10-1,CASSEFTENSPLHF,TGCGCCAGCAGTGAGTTTACAGAAAATTCACCCCTCCACTTT
TRBJ1-6,14,many,NA,TRBV6-6,CASSVGTNDSPLHF,TGTGCCAGCAGTGTAGGGACCAACGATTCACCCCTCCACTTT
TRBJ1-4,13,NA,NA,TRBV19,CASSGTSQEKLFF,TGTGCCAGTAGTGGGACAAGCCAGGAAAAACTGTTTTTT
TRBJ2-7,11,many,NA,TRBV9,CASSGGVEQYF,TGTGCCAGCAGTGGGGGTGTCGAGCAGTACTTC
TRBJ1-1,15,many,NA,TRBV20-1,CSARVLTDQNTEAFF,TGCAGTGCTAGAGTTTTAACAGACCAGAACACTGAAGCTTTCTTT
TRBJ2-5,14,many,NA,TRBV7-9,CASSLVTGQETQYF,TGTGCCAGCAGCTTAGTAACAGGCCAAGAGACCCAGTACTTC
TRBJ1-1,14,NA,NA,TRBV11-2,CASSVDGGVTEAFF,TGTGCCAGCAGCGTAGATGGGGGGGTCACTGAAGCTTTCTTT
TRBJ2-5,14,few,TRBD2,TRBV10-2,CASSESGRALTQYF,TGCGCCAGCAGTGAGAGCGGGAGGGCCTTGACCCAGTACTTC
TRBJ2-1,11,NA,NA,TRBV29-1,CSFGTPLIQFF,TGCAGCTTTGGGACCCCGTTGATTCAGTTCTTC
TRBJ2-5,13,NA,NA,TRBV10-3,CAISESAEETQYF,TGCGCCATCAGTGAGAGCGCGGAAGAGACCCAGTACTTC
TRBJ1-2,14,NA,TRBD1,TRBV4-1,CASSQRGQGYGYTF,TGCGCCAGCAGCCAACGGGGACAGGGGTATGGCTACACCTTC
TRBJ1-6,14,many,NA,TRBV3-1,CASSLRQDNSPLHF,TGTGCCAGCAGCCTCCGACAGGACAATTCACCCCTCCACTTT
TRBJ1-2,15,NA,TRBD1,TRBV4-2,CASSRDRTGDYGYTF,TGTGCCAGCAGCCGAGACCGGACAGGGGACTATGGCTACACCTTC
TRBJ1-2,15,few,NA,TRBV27,CASSSEQGFNYGYTF,TGTGCCAGCAGTTCAGAACAGGGCTTCAACTATGGCTACACCTTC
TRBJ1-6,15,many,TRBD1,TRBV20-1,CSARRTGEGNSPLHF,TGCAGTGCTAGAAGAACAGGGGAGGGAAATTCACCCCTCCACTTT
TRBJ2-7,15,many,TRBD2,TRBV2,CASEGLAGKGLEQYF,TGTGCCAGCGAGGGACTAGCGGGAAAGGGGCTCGAGCAGTACTTC
TRBJ1-1,16,NA,NA,TRBV25-1,CASSEIGARGNTEAFF,TGTGCCAGCAGTGAAATCGGCGCCCGGGGGAACACTGAAGCTTTCTTT
TRBJ1-2,15,NA,NA,TRBV14,CASSGRAAYSYGYTF,TGTGCCAGCAGCGGTCGGGCCGCGTACTCCTATGGCTACACCTTC
TRBJ1-2,15,once,TRBD1,TRBV2,CASSERQGLNYGYTF,TGTGCCAGCAGTGAACGACAGGGACTTAACTATGGCTACACCTTC
TRBJ1-1,13,many,NA,TRBV28,CASSLGRVTEAFF,TGTGCCAGCAGCTTAGGACGGGTGACTGAAGCTTTCTTT
TRBJ2-7,15,NA,NA,TRBV19,CASSIAGSGPYEQYF,TGTGCCAGTAGTATAGCGGGTAGCGGCCCCTACGAGCAGTACTTC
TRBJ1-6,14,many,TRBD1,TRBV2,CASSRDRADSPLHF,TGTGCCAGCAGCCGGGACAGGGCAGATTCACCCCTCCACTTT
TRBJ2-5,12,many,TRBD1,TRBV9,CASSSTGETQYF,TGTGCCAGCAGCTCGACAGGGGAGACCCAGTACTTC
TRBJ2-2,15,NA,TRBD1,TRBV19,CASRTRGRLTGELFF,TGTGCCAGTAGAACCAGGGGGCGACTCACCGGGGAGCTGTTTTTT